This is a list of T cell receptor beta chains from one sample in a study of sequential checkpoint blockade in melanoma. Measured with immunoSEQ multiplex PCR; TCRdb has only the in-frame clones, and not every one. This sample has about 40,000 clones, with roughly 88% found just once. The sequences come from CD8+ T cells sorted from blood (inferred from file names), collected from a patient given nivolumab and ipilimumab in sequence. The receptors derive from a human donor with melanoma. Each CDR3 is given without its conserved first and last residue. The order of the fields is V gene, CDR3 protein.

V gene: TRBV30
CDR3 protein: AWSRGGDNTEAF

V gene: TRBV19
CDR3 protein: ASSILVGSYNEQF

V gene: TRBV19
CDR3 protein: ASRDSAGAADTQY

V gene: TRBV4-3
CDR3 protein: ASSQDRGTAVEPQH

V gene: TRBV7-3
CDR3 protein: ASSFTSGQFPNEQF

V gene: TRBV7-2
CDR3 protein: ASKIGGGPLDTQY

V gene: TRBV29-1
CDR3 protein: SVEDRGLKNYGYT

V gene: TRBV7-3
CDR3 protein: ASSSSGGAGETQY

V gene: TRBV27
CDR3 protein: ASSLSTAYEQY

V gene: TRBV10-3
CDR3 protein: AISDPLGTGPGQF

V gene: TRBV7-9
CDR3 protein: ASSREGLNYGYT

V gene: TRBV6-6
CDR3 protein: ASIEREADTQY

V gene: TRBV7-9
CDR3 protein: ASTPGSGSHEKLF

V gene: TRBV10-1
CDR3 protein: ASRESGRDTDTQY

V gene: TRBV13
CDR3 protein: ASSLRQGANYGYT

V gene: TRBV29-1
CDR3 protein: SVPPGLWNEKLF

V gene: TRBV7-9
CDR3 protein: ASSFSTRGDSYNEQF

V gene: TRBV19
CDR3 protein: ASSHLPGIQGQPQH

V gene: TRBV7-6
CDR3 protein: ASSLEGHANTGELF

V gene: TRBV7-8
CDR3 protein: ASSSNTGFTGELF

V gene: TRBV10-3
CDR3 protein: AISGTGTRTNEQF

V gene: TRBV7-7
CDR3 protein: ASSWGTGDNEQF

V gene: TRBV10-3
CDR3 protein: AIRQDHTGELF

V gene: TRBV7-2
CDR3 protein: ASRDRTGGTETQY

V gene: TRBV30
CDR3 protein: AWSYAGEQY

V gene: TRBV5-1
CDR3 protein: ASSLWGRAGELF

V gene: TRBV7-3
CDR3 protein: ASSSHTGNTGELF

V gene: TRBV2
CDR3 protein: ASSEGLRARGEKLF

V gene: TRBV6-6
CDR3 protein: ASTKSGSEVGGELF

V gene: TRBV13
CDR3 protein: ASHQVDTQY

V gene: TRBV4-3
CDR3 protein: ASSQDRGSGKTQY

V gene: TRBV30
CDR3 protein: AWRRGEGSEAF

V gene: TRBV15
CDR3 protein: ATSRVTSGNNEQF

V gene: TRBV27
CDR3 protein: ASSPRQGNQPQH

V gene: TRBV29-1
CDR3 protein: SATGGEVGYT

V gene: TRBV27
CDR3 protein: ASSLGTGGPEQF

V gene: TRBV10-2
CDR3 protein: ASIGTSHPTGELF

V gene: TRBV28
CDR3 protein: ASRFDRENQPQH

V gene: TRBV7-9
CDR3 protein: ASSLTTGTNTEAF

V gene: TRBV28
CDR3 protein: ASTYPGGNTEAF

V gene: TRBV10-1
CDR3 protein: ASSESGPWNEQF

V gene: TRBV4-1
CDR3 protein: ASSRITSGVNTGELF